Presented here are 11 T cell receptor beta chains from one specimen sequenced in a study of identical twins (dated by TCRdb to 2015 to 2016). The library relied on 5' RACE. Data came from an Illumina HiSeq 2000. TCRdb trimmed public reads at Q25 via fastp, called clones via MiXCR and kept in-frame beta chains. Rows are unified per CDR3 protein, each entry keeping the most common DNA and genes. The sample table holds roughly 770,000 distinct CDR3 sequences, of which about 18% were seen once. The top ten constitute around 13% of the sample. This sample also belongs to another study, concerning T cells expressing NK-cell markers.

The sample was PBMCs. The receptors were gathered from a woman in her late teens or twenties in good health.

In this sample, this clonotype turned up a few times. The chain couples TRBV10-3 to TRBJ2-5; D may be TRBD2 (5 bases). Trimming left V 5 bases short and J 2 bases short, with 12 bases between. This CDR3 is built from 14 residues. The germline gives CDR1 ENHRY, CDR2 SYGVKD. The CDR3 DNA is TGTGCCATCAGTAATCTAGCCGGGCAAGAGACCCAGTACTTC. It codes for CAISNLAGQETQYF.

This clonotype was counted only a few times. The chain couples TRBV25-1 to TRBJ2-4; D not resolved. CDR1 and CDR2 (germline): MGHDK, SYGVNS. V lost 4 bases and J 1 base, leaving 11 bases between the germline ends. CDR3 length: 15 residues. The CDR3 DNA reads TGTGCCAGCAGTGGGAAACTGGGGGCCAAAAACATTCAGTACTTC. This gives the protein CASSGKLGAKNIQYF. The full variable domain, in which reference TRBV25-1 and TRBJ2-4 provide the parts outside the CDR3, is EADIYQTPRYLVIGTGKKITLECSQTMGHDKMYWYQQDPGMELHLIHYSYGVNSTEKGDLSSESTVSRIRTEHFPLTLESARPSHTSQYLCASSGKLGAKNIQYFGAGTRLSVL.

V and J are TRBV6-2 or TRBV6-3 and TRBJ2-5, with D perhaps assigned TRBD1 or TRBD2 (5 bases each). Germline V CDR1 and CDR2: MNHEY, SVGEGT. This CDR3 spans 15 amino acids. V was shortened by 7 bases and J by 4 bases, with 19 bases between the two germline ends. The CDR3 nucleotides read TGTGCCAGCACCCAACCGAGGGCGAGGGGAGAGACCCAGTACTTC. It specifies CASTQPRARGETQYF.

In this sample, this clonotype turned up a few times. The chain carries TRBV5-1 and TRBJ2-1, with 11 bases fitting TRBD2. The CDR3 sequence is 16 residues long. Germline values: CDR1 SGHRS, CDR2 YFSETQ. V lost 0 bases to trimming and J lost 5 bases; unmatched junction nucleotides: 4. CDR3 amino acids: CASSLAPSGGHNEQFF. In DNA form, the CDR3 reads TGCGCCAGCAGCTTGGCTCCTAGCGGGGGGCACAATGAGCAGTTCTTC. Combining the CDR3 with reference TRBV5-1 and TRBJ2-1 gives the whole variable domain KAGVTQTPRYLIKTRGQQVTLSCSPISGHRSVSWYQQTPGQGLQFLFEYFSETQRNKGNFPGRFSGRQFSNSRSEMNVSTLELGDSALYLCASSLAPSGGHNEQFFGPGTRLTVL.

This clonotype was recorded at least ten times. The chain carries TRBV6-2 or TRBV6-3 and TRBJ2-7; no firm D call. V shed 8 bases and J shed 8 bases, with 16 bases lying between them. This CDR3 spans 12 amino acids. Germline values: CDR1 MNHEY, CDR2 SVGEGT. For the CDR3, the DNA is TGTGCCAGCGGAAACCCTCCCCTGCAGCAGTACTTC. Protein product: CASGNPPLQQYF.

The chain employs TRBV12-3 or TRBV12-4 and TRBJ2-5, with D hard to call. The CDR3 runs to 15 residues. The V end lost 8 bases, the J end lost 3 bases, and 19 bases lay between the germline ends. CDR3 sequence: CASGTTVSYKETQYF. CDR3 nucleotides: TGTGCCAGCGGAACGACCGTATCCTACAAAGAGACCCAGTACTTC.

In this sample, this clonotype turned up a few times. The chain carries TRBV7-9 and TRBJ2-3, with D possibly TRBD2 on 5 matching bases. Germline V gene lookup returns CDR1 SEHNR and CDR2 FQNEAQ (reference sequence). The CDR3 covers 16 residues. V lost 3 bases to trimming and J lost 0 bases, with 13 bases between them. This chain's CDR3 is CASSFYRGLSTDTQYF. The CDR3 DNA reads TGTGCCAGCAGCTTTTACCGTGGACTGAGCACAGATACGCAGTATTTT.

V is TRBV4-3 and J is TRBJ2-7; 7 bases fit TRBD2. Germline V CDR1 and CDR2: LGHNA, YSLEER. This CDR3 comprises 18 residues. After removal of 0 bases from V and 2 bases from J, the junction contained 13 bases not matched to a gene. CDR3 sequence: CASSQEVGGSGVTYEQYF. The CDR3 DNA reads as TGCGCCAGCAGCCAAGAGGTCGGCGGCAGCGGGGTTACCTACGAGCAGTACTTC.

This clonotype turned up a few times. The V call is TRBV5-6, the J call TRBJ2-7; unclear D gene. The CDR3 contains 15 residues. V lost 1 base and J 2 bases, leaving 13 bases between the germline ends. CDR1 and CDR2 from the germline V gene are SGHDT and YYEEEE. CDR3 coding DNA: TGTGCCAGCAGCTTGTTGGGCCGGGTACCCTACGAGCAGTACTTC. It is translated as CASSLLGRVPYEQYF. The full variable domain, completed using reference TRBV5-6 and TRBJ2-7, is DAGVTQSPTHLIKTRGQQVTLRCSPKSGHDTVSWYQQALGQGPQFIFQYYEEEERQRGNFPDRFSGHQFPNYSSELNVNALLLGDSALYLCASSLLGRVPYEQYFGPGTRLTVT.

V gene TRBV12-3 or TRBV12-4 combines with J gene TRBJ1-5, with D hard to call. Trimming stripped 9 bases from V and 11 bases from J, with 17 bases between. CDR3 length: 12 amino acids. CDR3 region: CASGFGFESQHF. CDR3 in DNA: TGTGCCAGTGGGTTTGGGTTTGAGTCCCAGCATTTT.

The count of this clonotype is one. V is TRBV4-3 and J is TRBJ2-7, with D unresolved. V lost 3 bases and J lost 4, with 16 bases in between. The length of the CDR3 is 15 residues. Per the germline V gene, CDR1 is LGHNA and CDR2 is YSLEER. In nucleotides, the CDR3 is TGCGCCAGCAGCCACCCCTCAGCCGAGCGATACGAGCAGTACTTC. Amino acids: CASSHPSAERYEQYF.